This T cell receptor beta chain was sequenced in a study of T cell repertoires in cytomegalovirus infection. For the study at large: Peptides in the study included HLA-C-restricted and HLA-B-restricted CMV epitopes.

MiXCR, applied by TCRdb to the reads, yields one record per CDR3 protein. Among 200,000 to 250,000 distinct CDR3 sequences listed, 30% to 45% were seen once. Note on this clonotype: What it binds is unknown.

Study conclusions and caveats: Identification of carriers of CMV plus the relevant HLA was performed using cumulative public TCR beta family frequency.

The sequence came from a human donor in good health (CMV status not recorded). Some clones in this sample may be carry-over from other donors' samples. This specimen was CD8+ T cells from cultured PBMCs, taken from culture after CMV antigen stimulation.

The DNA for the CDR3 is TGTGCCACCAGCCCGAGGGCCGAACCCTTCTACGAGCAGTACTTC. Its protein is CATSPRAEPFYEQYF. The chain joins TRBV15 to TRBJ2-7, with D tentatively TRBD2 (5 bases). In germline, CDR1 is LNHNV, CDR2 YYDKDF (reference sequence). This CDR3 region has 15 residues. Trimming pared 5 bases from V and 3 bases from J, leaving 17 bases between. Based on the CDR3 plus reference TRBV15 and TRBJ2-7, the full variable domain is DAMVIQNPRYQVTQFGKPVTLSCSQTLNHNVMYWYQQKSSQAPKLLFHYYDKDFNNEADTPDNFQSRRPNTSFCFLDIRSPGLGDTAMYLCATSPRAEPFYEQYFGPGTRLTVT.